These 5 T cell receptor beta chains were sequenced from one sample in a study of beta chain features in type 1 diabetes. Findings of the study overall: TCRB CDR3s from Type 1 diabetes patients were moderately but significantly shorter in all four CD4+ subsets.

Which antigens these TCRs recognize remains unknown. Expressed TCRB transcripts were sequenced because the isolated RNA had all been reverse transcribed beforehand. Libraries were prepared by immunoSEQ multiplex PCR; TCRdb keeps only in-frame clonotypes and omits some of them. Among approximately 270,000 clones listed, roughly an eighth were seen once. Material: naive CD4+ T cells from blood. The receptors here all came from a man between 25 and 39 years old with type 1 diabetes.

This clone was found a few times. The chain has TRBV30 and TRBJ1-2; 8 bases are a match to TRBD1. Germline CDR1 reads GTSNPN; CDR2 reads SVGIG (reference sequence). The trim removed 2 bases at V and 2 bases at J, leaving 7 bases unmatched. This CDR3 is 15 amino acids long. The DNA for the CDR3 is TGTGCCTGGAGTTTCCGAAGGACAGGGAACTATGGCTACACCTTC. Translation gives CAWSFRRTGNYGYTF.

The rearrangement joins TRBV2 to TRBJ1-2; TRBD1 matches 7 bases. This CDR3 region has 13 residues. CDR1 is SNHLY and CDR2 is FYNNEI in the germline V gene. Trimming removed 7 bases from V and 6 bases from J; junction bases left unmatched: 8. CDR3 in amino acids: CASTIDRENGYTF. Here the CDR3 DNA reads TGTGCCAGCACTATCGACAGGGAAAATGGCTACACCTTC.

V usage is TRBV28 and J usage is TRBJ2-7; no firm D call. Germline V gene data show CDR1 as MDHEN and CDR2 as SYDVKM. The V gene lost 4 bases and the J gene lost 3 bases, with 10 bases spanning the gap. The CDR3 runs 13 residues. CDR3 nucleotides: TGTGCCAGCAGTTCGCCGACTCGCTACGAGCAGTACTTC. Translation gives CASSSPTRYEQYF.

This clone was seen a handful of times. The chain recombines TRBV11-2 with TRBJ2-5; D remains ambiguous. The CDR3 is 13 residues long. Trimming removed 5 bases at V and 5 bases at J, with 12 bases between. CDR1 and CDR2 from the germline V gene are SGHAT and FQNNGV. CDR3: CASSTQEQETQYF. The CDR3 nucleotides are TGTGCCAGCAGCACTCAGGAACAGGAGACCCAGTACTTC.

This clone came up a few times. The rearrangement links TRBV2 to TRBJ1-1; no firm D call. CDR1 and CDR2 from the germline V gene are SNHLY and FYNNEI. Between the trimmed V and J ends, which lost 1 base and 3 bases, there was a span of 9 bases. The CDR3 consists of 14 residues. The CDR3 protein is CASSEGPRDTEAFF. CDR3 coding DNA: TGTGCCAGCAGTGAAGGCCCGAGAGACACTGAAGCTTTCTTT. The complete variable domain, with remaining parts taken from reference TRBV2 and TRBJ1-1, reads EPEVTQTPSHQVTQMGQEVILRCVPISNHLYFYWYRQILGQKVEFLVSFYNNEISEKSEIFDDQFSVERPDGSNFTLKIRSTKLEDSAMYFCASSEGPRDTEAFFGQGTRLTVV.